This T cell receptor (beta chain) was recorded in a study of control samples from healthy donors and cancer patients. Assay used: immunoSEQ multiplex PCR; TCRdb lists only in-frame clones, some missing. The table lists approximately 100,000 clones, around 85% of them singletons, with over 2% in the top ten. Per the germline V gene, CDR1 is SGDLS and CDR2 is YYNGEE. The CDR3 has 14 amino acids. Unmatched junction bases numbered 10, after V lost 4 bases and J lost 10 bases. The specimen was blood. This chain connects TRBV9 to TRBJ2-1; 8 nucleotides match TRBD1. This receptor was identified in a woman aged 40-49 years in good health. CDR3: CASSFNGQGVEQFF. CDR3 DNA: TGTGCCAGCAGCTTTAACGGACAGGGAGTAGAGCAGTTCTTC. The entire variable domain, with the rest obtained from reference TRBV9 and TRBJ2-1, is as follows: DSGVTQTPKHLITATGQRVTLRCSPRSGDLSVYWYQQSLDQGLQFLIQYYNGEERAKGNILERFSAQQFPDLHSELNLSSLELGDSALYFCASSFNGQGVEQFFGPGTRLTVL.